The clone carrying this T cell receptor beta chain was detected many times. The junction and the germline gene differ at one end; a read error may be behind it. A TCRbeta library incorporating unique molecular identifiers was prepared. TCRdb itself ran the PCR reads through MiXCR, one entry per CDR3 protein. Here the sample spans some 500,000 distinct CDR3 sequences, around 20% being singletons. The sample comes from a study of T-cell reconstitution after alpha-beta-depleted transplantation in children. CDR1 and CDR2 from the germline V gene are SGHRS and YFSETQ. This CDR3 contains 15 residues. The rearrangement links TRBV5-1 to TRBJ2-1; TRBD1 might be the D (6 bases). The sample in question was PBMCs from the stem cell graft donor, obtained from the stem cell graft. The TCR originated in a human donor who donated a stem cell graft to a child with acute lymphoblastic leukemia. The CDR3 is CASSLGGRSYNEQFF. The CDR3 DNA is TGTGCCAGCAGCTTAGGGGGTCGGTCCTACAATGAGCAGTTCTTC.